The clone carrying this T cell receptor (beta chain) has just a few counts. Its antigen remains unknown. A single record per CDR3 protein comes from TCRdb applying MiXCR to the 5' RACE reads. The sample holds some 130,000 distinct CDR3 sequences, about a sixth seen once. This record comes from a study of T-cell memory formation after mild COVID-19. As for the study in general: Clusters of TCRs were largely donor specific.

CDR3 size: 14 residues. Germline CDR1 LNHDA, CDR2 SQIVND (reference sequence). Between the trimmed V and J ends, which lost 11 bases and 5 bases, there was a span of 21 bases. Study-wide results and limits: Pre-infection memory showed some responding clones, and this suggested that cross-reactive memory joined. Of the contracting clones, CD4+ ones lay mainly in CM and EM, and CD8+ ones in EMRA.

The rearrangement joins TRBV19 to TRBJ2-5; D may be TRBD1 or TRBD2 (5 bases each). The receptor was isolated from a man aged 18 to 30 who had mild COVID-19 (a few samples of this study predate the infection). Cell type and time point are not known. The sample taken for sequencing was PBMCs or a T cell subset sorted from them (not recorded which). The CDR3 region is CASTPRGPGETQYF. In DNA form, the CDR3 reads TGTGCCTCTACCCCCCGGGGCCCGGGGGAGACCCAGTACTTC.